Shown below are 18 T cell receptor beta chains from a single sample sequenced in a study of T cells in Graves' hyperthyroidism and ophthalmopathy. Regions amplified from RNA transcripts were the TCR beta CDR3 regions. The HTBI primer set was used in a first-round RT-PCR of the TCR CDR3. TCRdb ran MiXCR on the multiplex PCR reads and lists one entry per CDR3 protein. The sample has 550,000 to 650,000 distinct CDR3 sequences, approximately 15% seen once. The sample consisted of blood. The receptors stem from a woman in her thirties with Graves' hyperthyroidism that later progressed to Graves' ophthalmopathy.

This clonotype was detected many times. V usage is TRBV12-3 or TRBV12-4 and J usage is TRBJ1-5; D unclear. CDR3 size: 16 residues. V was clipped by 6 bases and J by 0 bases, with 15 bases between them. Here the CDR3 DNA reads TGTGCCAGCAGCACACTCGTGTCACTTAGCAATCAGCCCCAGCATTTT. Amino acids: CASSTLVSLSNQPQHF.

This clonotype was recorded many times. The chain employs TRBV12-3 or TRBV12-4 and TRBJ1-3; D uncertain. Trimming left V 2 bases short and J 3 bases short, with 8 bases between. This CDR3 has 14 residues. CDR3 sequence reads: CASSLMSLGNTIYF. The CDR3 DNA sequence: TGTGCCAGCAGTTTAATGTCTCTTGGAAACACCATATATTTT.

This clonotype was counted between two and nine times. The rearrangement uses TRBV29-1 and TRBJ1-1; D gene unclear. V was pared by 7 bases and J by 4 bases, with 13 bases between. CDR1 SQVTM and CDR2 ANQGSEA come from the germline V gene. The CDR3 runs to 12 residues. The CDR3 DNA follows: TGCAGCGCCAACTCAATATTCACTGAAGCTTTCTTT. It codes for CSANSIFTEAFF.

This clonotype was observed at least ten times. This CDR3 reads CASSMISGMEEKLFF. The DNA of the CDR3 is TGTGCCAGTAGTATGATATCAGGGATGGAGGAAAAACTGTTTTTT. The V call is TRBV19, the J call TRBJ1-4, with D possibly TRBD1 on 5 matching bases. V lost 3 bases to trimming and J lost 8 bases, with 16 bases between them. The V gene's germline CDR1 is LNHDA and CDR2 SQIVND (reference sequence). The CDR3 spans 15 residues. The full variable domain, in which reference TRBV19 and TRBJ1-4 provide the parts outside the CDR3, is DGGITQSPKYLFRKEGQNVTLSCEQNLNHDAMYWYRQDPGQGLRLIYYSQIVNDFQKGDIAEGYSVSREKKESFPLTVTSAQKNPTAFYLCASSMISGMEEKLFFGSGTQLSVL.

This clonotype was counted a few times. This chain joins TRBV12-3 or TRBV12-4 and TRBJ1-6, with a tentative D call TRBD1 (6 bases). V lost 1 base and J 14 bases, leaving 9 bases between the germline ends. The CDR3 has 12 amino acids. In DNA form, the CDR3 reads TGTGCCAGCAGTTTAGTGGGGGGCACCCTCCACTTT. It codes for CASSLVGGTLHF.

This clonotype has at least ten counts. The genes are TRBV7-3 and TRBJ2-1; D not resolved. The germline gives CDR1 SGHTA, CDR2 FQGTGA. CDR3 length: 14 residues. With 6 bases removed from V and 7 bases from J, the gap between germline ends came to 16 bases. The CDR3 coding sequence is TGTGCCAGCAGACCCTACGCGAGCACTAATGAGCAGTTCTTC. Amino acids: CASRPYASTNEQFF.

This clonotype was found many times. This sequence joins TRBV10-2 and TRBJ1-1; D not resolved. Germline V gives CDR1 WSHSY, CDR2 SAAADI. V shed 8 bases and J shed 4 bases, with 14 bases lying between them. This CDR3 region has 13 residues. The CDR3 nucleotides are TGCGCCAGCCTTCTTATGATGGGCACTGAAGCTTTCTTT. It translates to CASLLMMGTEAFF.

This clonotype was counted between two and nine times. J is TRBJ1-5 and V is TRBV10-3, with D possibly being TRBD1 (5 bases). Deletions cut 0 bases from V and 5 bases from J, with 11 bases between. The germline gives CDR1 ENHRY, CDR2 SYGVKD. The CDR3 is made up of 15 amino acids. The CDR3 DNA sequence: TGTGCCATCAGTGAGTCGAGTGGGGGAGATCAGCCCCAGCATTTT. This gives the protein CAISESSGGDQPQHF.

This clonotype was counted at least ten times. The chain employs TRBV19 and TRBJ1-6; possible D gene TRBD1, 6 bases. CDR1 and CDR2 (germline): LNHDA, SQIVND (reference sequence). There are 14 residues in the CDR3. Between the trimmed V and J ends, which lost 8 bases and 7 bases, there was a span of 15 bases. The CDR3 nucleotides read TGTGCCAGTCACGCAGGGGTTCACAATTCACCCCTCCACTTT. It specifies CASHAGVHNSPLHF.

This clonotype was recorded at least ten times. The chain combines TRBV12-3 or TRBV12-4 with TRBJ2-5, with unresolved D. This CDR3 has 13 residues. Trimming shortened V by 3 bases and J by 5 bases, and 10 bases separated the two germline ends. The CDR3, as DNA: TGTGCCAGCAGTTTGTACGTCTCCGAGACCCAGTACTTC. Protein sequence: CASSLYVSETQYF.

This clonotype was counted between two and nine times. The CDR3 loop reads CASSRPTGRGKGYTF. The CDR3 bases are TGTGCCAGCAGCCGCCCAACGGGACGGGGAAAAGGCTACACCTTC. The chain joins TRBV3-2 to TRBJ1-2; the D call TRBD1 from the table was never checked on the DNA. TRBV3-2 is given as a pseudogene. CDR3 length: 15 residues.

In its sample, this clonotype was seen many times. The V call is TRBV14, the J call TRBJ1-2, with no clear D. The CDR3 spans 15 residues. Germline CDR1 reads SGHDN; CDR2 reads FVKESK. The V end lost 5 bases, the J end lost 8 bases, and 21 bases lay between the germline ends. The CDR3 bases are TGTGCCAGCAGCAGGATAGTTTTGAGCGGAGGAGGCTACACCTTC. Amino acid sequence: CASSRIVLSGGGYTF.

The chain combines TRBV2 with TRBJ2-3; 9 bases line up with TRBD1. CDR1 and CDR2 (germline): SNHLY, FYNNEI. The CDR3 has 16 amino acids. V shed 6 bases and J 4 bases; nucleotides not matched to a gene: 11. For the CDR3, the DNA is TGTGCCAGCAGGGTGACCGGGACAGGGTCAGCAGATACGCAGTATTTT. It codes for CASRVTGTGSADTQYF.

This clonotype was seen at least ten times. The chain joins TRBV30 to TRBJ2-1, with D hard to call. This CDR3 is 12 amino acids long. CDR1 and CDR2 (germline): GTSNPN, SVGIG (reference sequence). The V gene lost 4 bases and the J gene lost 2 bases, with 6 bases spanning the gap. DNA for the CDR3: TGTGCCTGGATACCGACCTACAATGAGCAGTTCTTC. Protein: CAWIPTYNEQFF.

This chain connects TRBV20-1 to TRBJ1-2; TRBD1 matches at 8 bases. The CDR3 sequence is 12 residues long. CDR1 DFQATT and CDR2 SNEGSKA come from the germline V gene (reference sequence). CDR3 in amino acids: CRPRQGMDGYTF. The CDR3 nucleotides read TGCAGACCAAGACAGGGGATGGATGGCTACACCTTC.

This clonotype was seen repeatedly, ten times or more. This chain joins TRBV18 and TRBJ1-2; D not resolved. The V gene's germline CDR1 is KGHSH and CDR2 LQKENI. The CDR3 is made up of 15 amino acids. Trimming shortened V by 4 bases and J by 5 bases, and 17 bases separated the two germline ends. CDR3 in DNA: TGTGCCAGCTCACAGCGGGCAATCATGGAATATGGCTACACCTTC. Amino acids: CASSQRAIMEYGYTF.

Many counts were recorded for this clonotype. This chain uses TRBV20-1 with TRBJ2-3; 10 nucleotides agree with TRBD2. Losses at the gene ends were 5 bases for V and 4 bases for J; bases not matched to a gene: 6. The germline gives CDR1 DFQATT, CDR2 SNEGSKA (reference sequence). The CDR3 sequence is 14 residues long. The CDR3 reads CSALTSGYADTQYF. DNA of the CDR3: TGCAGTGCTCTGACTAGCGGGTACGCAGATACGCAGTATTTT.

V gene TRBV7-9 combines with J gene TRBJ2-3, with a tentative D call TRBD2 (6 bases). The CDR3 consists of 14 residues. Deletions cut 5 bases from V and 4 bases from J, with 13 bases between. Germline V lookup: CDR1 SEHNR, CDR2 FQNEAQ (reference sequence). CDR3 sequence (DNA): TGTGCCAGCAGCGTGGAGGGCCAGCCAGATACGCAGTATTTT. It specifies CASSVEGQPDTQYF.